A selection of T cell receptor beta chains follows, all from one sample in a study of blood T cell repertoires in COVID-19. Libraries were prepared by immunoSEQ multiplex PCR; TCRdb keeps only in-frame clonotypes and omits some of them. The table includes some 100,000 clones, roughly 92% detected once. Sequenced input: peripheral blood. Receptor source: a woman aged 60-75 years with active COVID-19. Both conserved end residues are part of each CDR3. D genes are given only for firm matches. Rows may omit the clone size; those that give it use once, few, many or a size class.

J	V	D	size	DNA	CDR3
TRBJ2-7	TRBV19	TRBD2	.	TGTGCCAGTAGCGCTCTAGCGGGAGCCGTCTACGAGCAGTACTTC	CASSALAGAVYEQYF
TRBJ2-3	TRBV27	TRBD2	.	TGTGCCAGCTCCTTCCGGGCTAGCGGGGCGGATACGCAGTATTTT	CASSFRASGADTQYF
TRBJ2-3	TRBV28	.	.	TGTGCCAGCAGTTTACGACAGGGCACAGATACGCAGTATTTT	CASSLRQGTDTQYF
TRBJ2-3	TRBV27	TRBD2	once	TGTGCCAGTGGTGCAGGCGGGAGGGCCGCGGATACGCAGTATTTT	CASGAGGRAADTQYF
TRBJ2-7	TRBV10-3	TRBD1	.	TGTGCCATCAGGCCGACAGGGACAAATAACTACGAGCAGTACTTC	CAIRPTGTNNYEQYF
TRBJ1-4	TRBV30	.	.	TGTGCCTGGAGTAGACCCCAGGGCACCTTTAATGAAAAACTGTTTTTT	CAWSRPQGTFNEKLFF
TRBJ2-3	TRBV7-2	.	.	TGTGCCAGCGCGGGACGTGTGACCACAGATACGCAGTATTTT	CASAGRVTTDTQYF
TRBJ1-2	TRBV9	.	.	TGTGCCAGCAGCCCCGCAGGACTTAACTATGGCTACACCTTC	CASSPAGLNYGYTF
TRBJ1-1	TRBV29-1	TRBD1	once	TGCAGCGTCCGGACAGGGGCTGGCACTGAAGCTTTCTTT	CSVRTGAGTEAFF
TRBJ2-7	TRBV2	TRBD2	.	TGTGCCACCCAGCGGGATAACCCCTACGAGCAGTACTTC	CATQRDNPYEQYF
TRBJ1-5	TRBV4-2	.	few	TGTGCCAGCAGCCACTACTCTGAAGACTCTGGTAAAGCCCCAGCATTT	CASSHYSEDSGKAPAF
TRBJ2-7	TRBV30	TRBD1	once	TGTGCCTGGAGTGTAATCGGGACAGGAAACGAGCAGTACTTC	CAWSVIGTGNEQYF
TRBJ2-1	TRBV15	TRBD1	.	TGTGCCACCAGCAGAGAGGGACAGGGGGTCGATGAGCAGTTCTTC	CATSREGQGVDEQFF
TRBJ2-1	TRBV27	TRBD2	.	TGTGCCAGCAGCTTTACTAGCGGGAGACTACAGTTCTTC	CASSFTSGRLQFF
TRBJ2-5	TRBV9	.	.	TGTGCCAGCAGCCCACCGGGATCCAATCGGGAGACCCAGTACTTC	CASSPPGSNRETQYF
TRBJ1-1	TRBV5-1	.	.	TGCGCCAGCAGCTTGGGGTTAGACACTGAAGCTTTCTTT	CASSLGLDTEAFF
TRBJ2-3	TRBV10-1	TRBD1	.	TGCGCCAGCAGCCAGACAGGGGCAGCCGATACGCAGTATTTT	CASSQTGAADTQYF
TRBJ1-2	TRBV19	TRBD1	.	TGTGCCACTAGGGACAGGGCCCACTATGGCTACACCTTC	CATRDRAHYGYTF
TRBJ2-5	TRBV9	TRBD1	.	TGTGCCAGCAGCGTCGACAGGGACCAAGAGACCCAGTACTTC	CASSVDRDQETQYF
TRBJ1-2	TRBV28	TRBD1	.	TGTGCCAGCAGTTACAGGGGGAACTATGGCTACACCTTC	CASSYRGNYGYTF
TRBJ1-1	TRBV7-9	.	.	TGTGCCAGCAGCTTGGTGGGGCGGGGAGCTTTCTTT	CASSLVGRGAFF
TRBJ1-1	TRBV7-9	TRBD1	.	TGTGCCAGCAGCTGGGACAGGGGGCTCGGCACTGAAGCTTTCTTT	CASSWDRGLGTEAFF
TRBJ1-2	TRBV20-1	.	.	TGCAGTGCTAGTCGCAGGGACTATGGCTACACCTTC	CSASRRDYGYTF
TRBJ1-2	TRBV2	.	.	TGTGCCAGCAGTCCCCTCTCAGGGGTTAGCTATGGCTACACCTTC	CASSPLSGVSYGYTF
TRBJ2-5	TRBV5-1	.	.	TGCGCCAGCAGCTTGGTTCGAGAAGAGACCCAGTACTTC	CASSLVREETQYF
TRBJ2-1	TRBV14	.	.	TGTGCCAGCAGCCGCGGGATTTCCTACAATGAGCAGTTCTTC	CASSRGISYNEQFF
TRBJ1-6	TRBV19	TRBD1	.	TGTGCCAGTAGTATTCTACCAGGGGGGAATTCACCCCTCCACTTT	CASSILPGGNSPLHF
TRBJ1-6	TRBV19	.	.	TGTGCCAGTAGTGAGGGAGGAGGTGGGTCACCCCTCCACTTT	CASSEGGGGSPLHF